The clone carrying this T cell receptor beta chain showed up just once. The sample comes from a study of shared clonotypes between healthy human individuals. Study-wide background: Plates per donor: three CD4 naive, three CD4 memory, two CD8 naive, one CD8 memory.

Naivety among CD8 cells was defined by CD45RO negativity and positive CCR7 selection, thereby excluding terminally differentiated effector memory CD45RA+ cells. A roughly 200 ng quantity of DNA, roughly 30,000 T cell genomes, went into the sorted-subset replicate PCRs. Produced via immunoSEQ multiplex PCR; TCRdb's table is partial and in-frame only. The repertoire holds approximately 2,200,000 clones, with about 93% as singletons. CDR1 and CDR2 (germline): SQVTM, ANQGSEA. The CDR3 sequence is 11 residues long. V lost 5 bases and J lost 5, with 10 bases in between. The clonotype comes from a man between 18 and 35 years old in good health. Some clones in this sample may be carry-over from other donors' samples. Sequences were obtained from naive CD8+ T cells from PBMCs. V gene TRBV29-1 combines with J gene TRBJ2-7; D possibly uses TRBD1 or TRBD2 (5 bases each). The CDR3 coding sequence is TGCAGCGTTCTGGGGACCCACGAGCAGTACTTC. This encodes CSVLGTHEQYF.